These 2 T cell receptor beta chains share one sample of origin, sequenced in a study of technical replicates of blood from several donors. The method was immunoSEQ multiplex PCR; TCRdb's version includes in-frame clones alone and lacks a portion of them. Here the sample spans over 75,000 clones, 95% to 98% being singletons. The sequencing input was T cells isolated from PBMCs. The receptors originated from a human donor in good health.

This chain's CDR3 is CAVRDRENYGYTF. The DNA for the CDR3 is TGTGCCGTCCGGGACAGAGAAAACTATGGCTACACCTTC. This sequence joins TRBV10-3 and TRBJ1-2; 7 bases are shared with TRBD1. After removal of 11 bases from V and 2 bases from J, the junction contained 8 bases not matched to a gene. The germline gives CDR1 ENHRY, CDR2 SYGVKD. CDR3 length: 13 residues.

V gene TRBV7-2 combines with J gene TRBJ1-2, with a weak D call TRBD1 (5 bases). CDR3 length equals 15 residues. CDR1 is SGHTA and CDR2 is FQGNSA in the germline V gene. V was pared by 7 bases and J by 4 bases, with 19 bases between. CDR3 loop: CASISLGGNIYGYTF. As DNA, the CDR3 is TGTGCCAGCATCTCGCTGGGGGGAAATATCTATGGCTACACCTTC.